One and the same sample provided the 8 T cell receptor beta chains below, sequenced in a study of blood T cell repertoires in COVID-19. Profiling relied on immunoSEQ multiplex PCR, and the TCRdb table lists in-frame clones only, not all of them. The table has 200,000 to 250,000 clones, roughly nine tenths seen once. Sequenced: peripheral blood. The receptors come from a woman aged 18-30 years who had recovered from COVID-19.

This chain connects TRBV10-2 to TRBJ2-3; TRBD1 aligns across 11 bases. V was clipped by 11 bases and J by 3 bases; unmatched bases: 4. This CDR3 contains 13 residues. Germline assignment: CDR1 WSHSY and CDR2 SAAADI. The CDR3 sequence: CAARDRGTDTQYF. The DNA for the CDR3 is TGCGCCGCGCGGGACAGGGGGACAGATACGCAGTATTTT.

This clone has just a few counts. This rearrangement joins TRBV2 to TRBJ1-3; D is possibly TRBD1 (6 bases). The CDR3 length is 16 residues. Trimming pared 8 bases from V and 0 bases from J, leaving 17 bases between. Germline CDR1 and CDR2: SNHLY and FYNNEI. CDR3 in amino acids: CASLDSRTISGNTIYF. For the CDR3, the DNA is TGTGCCAGCCTGGACAGTCGAACGATCTCTGGAAACACCATATATTTT.

The chain employs TRBV30 and TRBJ1-5; 7 bases agree with TRBD1. CDR1 and CDR2 (germline): GTSNPN, SVGIG (reference sequence). V was clipped by 7 bases and J by 4 bases; unmatched bases: 7. The CDR3 has 13 amino acids. CDR3 region: CAYAGQQNQPQHF. Written as DNA, the CDR3 is TGTGCCTATGCGGGACAGCAGAATCAGCCCCAGCATTTT.

The chain couples TRBV9 to TRBJ1-1, with a weak D call TRBD1 (5 bases). V was trimmed by 9 bases and J by 1 base, leaving 7 bases between them. The CDR3 extends over 11 amino acids. Per germline, CDR1 SGDLS and CDR2 YYNGEE. CDR3 sequence: CAIRGNTEAFF. DNA of the CDR3: TGTGCCATTAGGGGGAACACTGAAGCTTTCTTT.

V gene TRBV2 combines with J gene TRBJ2-3, with TRBD1 identical over 7 bases. The germline CDR1 and CDR2 sequences are SNHLY and FYNNEI. CDR3 length: 16 residues. The ends lost 6 bases at V and 2 bases at J; junction bases unmatched: 11. The CDR3: CASRLLPGQYTDTQYF. The CDR3 nucleotides read TGTGCCAGCAGGCTCCTTCCGGGACAGTACACAGATACGCAGTATTTT.

This clone was picked up a small number of times. V is TRBV20-1 and J is TRBJ1-2; D uncertain. The CDR3 covers 11 residues. Germline V gives CDR1 DFQATT, CDR2 SNEGSKA (reference sequence). The CDR3 loop is CSAEGVYGYTF. CDR3 nucleotide sequence: TGCAGCGCCGAAGGAGTCTATGGCTACACCTTC.

This chain links TRBV4-1 with TRBJ1-1; D possibly corresponds to TRBD1 (5 bases). Per germline, CDR1 MGHRA and CDR2 YSYEKL. V was trimmed by 3 bases and J by 2 bases, leaving 10 bases between them. The CDR3 spans 14 residues. The CDR3 DNA sequence: TGCGCCAGCAGCCATTCAGGGCCCAACACTGAAGCTTTCTTT. Translation gives CASSHSGPNTEAFF.

The V and J genes are TRBV9 and TRBJ1-1; a possible D gene is TRBD1 (5 bases). The CDR3 totals 16 residues. Trimming removed 6 bases at V and 1 base at J, with 19 bases between. In germline, CDR1 is SGDLS, CDR2 YYNGEE. The chain's CDR3 is CASTLGGQAPNTEAFF. The DNA for the CDR3 is TGTGCCAGCACCTTGGGGGGTCAGGCGCCGAACACTGAAGCTTTCTTT.